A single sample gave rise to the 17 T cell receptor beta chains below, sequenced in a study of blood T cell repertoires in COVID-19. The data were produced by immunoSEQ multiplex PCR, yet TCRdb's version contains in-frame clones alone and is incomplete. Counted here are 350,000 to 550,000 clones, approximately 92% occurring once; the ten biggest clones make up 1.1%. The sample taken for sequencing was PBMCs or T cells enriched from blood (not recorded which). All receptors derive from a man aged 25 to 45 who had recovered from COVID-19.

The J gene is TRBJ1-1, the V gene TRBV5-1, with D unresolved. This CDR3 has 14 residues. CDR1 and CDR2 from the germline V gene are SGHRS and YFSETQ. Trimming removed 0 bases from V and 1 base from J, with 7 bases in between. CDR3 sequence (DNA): TGCGCCAGCAGCTTGGGAGCGGAGAACACTGAAGCTTTCTTT. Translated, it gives CASSLGAENTEAFF. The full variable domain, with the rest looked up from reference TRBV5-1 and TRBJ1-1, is KAGVTQTPRYLIKTRGQQVTLSCSPISGHRSVSWYQQTPGQGLQFLFEYFSETQRNKGNFPGRFSGRQFSNSRSEMNVSTLELGDSALYLCASSLGAENTEAFFGQGTRLTVV.

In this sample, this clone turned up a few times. The CDR3 sequence: CAISRQPSLNTEAFF. The CDR3 DNA is TGTGCCATCAGTAGACAGCCATCCCTGAACACTGAAGCTTTCTTT. The J gene is TRBJ1-1, the V gene TRBV10-3; perhaps TRBD1 as D (5 bases). The CDR3 consists of 15 residues. Germline CDR1 is ENHRY and CDR2 is SYGVKD. Deletions cut 5 bases from V and 0 bases from J, with 13 bases between.

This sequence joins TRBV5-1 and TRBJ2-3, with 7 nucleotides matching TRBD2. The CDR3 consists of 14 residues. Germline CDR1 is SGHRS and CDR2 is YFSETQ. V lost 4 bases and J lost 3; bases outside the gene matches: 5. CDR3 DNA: TGCGCCAGCAGCCCCGGGGGAGGGACAGATACGCAGTATTTT. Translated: CASSPGGGTDTQYF.

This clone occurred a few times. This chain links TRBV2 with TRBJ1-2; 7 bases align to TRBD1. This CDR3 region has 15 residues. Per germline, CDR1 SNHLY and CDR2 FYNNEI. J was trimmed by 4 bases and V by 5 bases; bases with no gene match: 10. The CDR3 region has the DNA TGTGCCAGCAGTATTTCTGACAGGGCTGGCTATGGCTACACCTTC. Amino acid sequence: CASSISDRAGYGYTF.

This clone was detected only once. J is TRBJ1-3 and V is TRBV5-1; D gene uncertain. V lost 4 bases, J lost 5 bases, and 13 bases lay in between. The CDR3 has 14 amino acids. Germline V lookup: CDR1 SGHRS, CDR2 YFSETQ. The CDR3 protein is CASSPEGTRNTIYF. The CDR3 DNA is TGCGCCAGCAGCCCGGAAGGTACTAGAAACACCATATATTTT.

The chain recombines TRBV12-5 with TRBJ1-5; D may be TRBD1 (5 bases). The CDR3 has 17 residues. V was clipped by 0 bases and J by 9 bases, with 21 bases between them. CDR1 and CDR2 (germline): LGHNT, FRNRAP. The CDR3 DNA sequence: TGTGCTAGTGGTTTGGTCCTGACCGACAGCCTTCTCGGGCCCCAGCATTTT. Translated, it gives CASGLVLTDSLLGPQHF.

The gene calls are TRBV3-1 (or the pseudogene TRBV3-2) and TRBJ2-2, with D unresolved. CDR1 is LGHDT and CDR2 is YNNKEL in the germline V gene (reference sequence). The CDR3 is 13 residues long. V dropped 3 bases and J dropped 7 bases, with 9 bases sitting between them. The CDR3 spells CASSHLSGGELFF. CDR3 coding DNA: TGTGCCAGCAGCCACCTTTCGGGCGGGGAGCTGTTTTTT.

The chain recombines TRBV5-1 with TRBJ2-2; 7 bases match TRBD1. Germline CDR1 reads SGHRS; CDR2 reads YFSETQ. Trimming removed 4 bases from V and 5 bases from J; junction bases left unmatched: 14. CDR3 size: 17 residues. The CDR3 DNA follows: TGCGCCAGCAGCATCAACCCGACAGGGTTGGGAACCGGGGAGCTGTTTTTT. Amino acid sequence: CASSINPTGLGTGELFF. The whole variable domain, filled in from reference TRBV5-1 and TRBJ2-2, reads KAGVTQTPRYLIKTRGQQVTLSCSPISGHRSVSWYQQTPGQGLQFLFEYFSETQRNKGNFPGRFSGRQFSNSRSEMNVSTLELGDSALYLCASSINPTGLGTGELFFGEGSRLTVL.

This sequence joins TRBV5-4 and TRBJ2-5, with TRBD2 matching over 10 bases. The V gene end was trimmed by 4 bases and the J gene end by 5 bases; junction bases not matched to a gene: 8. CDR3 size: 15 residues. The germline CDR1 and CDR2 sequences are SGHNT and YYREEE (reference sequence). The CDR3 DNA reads TGTGCCAGCAGCCTAAGCGGGAGGGCCGAGGAGACCCAGTACTTC. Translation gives CASSLSGRAEETQYF.

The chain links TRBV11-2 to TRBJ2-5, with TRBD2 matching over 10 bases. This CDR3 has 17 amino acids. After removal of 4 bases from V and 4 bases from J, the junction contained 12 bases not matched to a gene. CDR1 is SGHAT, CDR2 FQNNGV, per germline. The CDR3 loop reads CASSSHWSGRALETQYF. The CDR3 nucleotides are TGTGCCAGCAGCTCCCACTGGAGCGGGAGGGCCCTAGAGACCCAGTACTTC. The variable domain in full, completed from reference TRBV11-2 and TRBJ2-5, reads EAGVAQSPRYKIIEKRQSVAFWCNPISGHATLYWYQQILGQGPKLLIQFQNNGVVDDSQLPKDRFSAERLKGVDSTLKIQPAKLEDSAVYLCASSSHWSGRALETQYFGPGTRLLVL.

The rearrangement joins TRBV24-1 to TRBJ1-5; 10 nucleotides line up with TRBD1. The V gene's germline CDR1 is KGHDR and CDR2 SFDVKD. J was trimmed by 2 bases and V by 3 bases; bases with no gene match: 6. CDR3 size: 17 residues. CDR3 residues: CATSDSPGTGGNQPQHF. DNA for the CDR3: TGTGCCACCAGTGATAGCCCCGGGACAGGGGGCAATCAGCCCCAGCATTTT.

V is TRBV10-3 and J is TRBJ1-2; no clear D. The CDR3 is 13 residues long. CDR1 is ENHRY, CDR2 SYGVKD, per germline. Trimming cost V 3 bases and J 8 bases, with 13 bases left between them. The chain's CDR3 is CAISDGPSYGYTF. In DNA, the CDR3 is TGTGCCATCAGTGATGGCCCGTCTTACGGCTACACCTTC.

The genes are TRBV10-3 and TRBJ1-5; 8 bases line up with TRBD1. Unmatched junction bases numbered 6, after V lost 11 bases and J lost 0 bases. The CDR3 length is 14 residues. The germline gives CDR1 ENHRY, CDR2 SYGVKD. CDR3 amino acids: CAATGDNSNQPQHF. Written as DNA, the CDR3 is TGTGCCGCGACAGGGGATAATAGCAATCAGCCCCAGCATTTT.

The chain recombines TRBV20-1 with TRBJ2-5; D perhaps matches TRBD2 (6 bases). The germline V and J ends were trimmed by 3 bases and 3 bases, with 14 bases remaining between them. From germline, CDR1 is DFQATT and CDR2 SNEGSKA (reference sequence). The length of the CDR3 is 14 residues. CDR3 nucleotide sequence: TGCAGTGCTAGTACCCCGGGAGAGAAAGAGACCCAGTACTTC. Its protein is CSASTPGEKETQYF.

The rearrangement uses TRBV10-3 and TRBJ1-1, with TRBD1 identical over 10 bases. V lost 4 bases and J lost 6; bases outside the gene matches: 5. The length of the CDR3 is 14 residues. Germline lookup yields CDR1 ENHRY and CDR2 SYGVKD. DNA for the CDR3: TGTGCCATCAGTGCGACAGGGGGCCTAGCTGAAGCTTTCTTT. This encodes CAISATGGLAEAFF.

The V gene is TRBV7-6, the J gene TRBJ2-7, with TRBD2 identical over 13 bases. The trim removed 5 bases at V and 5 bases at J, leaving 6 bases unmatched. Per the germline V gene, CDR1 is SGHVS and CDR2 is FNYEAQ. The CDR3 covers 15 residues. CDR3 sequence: CASSTWTSGSDEQYF. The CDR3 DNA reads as TGTGCCAGCAGCACGTGGACTAGCGGGAGCGACGAGCAGTACTTC.

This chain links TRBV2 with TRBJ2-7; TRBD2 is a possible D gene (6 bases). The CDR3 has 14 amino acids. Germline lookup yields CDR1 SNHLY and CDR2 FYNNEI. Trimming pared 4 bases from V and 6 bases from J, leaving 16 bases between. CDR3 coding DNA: TGTGCCAGCAGTGTAACTAGCAGGGCCCTCGAGCAGTACTTC. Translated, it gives CASSVTSRALEQYF.